The next 26 T cell receptor beta chains were all read from a single sample in a study of T-cell memory formation after mild COVID-19. TCRdb fed the 5' RACE reads into MiXCR, producing one record per CDR3 protein. The sample yields 450,000 or so distinct CDR3 sequences, 20% to 30% seen once. The sequenced sample was PBMCs or a T cell subset sorted from them (not recorded which). Receptors originate from an adult woman who had mild COVID-19 (a few samples of this study predate the infection). Cell type and time point are not known.

The J gene is TRBJ2-7, the V gene TRBV29-1; a possible D gene is TRBD2 (5 bases). This CDR3 comprises 13 residues. Trimming left V 7 bases short and J 0 bases short, with 13 bases between. Germline V gene lookup returns CDR1 SQVTM and CDR2 ANQGSEA. The CDR3 region has the DNA TGCAGCGGCGGAGGTCCTAACTCCTACGAGCAGTACTTC. Protein sequence: CSGGGPNSYEQYF.

At least ten counts were recorded for this clonotype. V gene TRBV27 combines with J gene TRBJ1-4; TRBD1 might be the D (6 bases). The V end lost 7 bases, the J end lost 4 bases, and 28 bases lay between the germline ends. This CDR3 comprises 19 residues. Germline lookup yields CDR1 MNHEY and CDR2 SMNVEV (reference sequence). The CDR3 sequence is CASKSHPRRGTRDNEKLFF. CDR3 sequence (DNA): TGTGCCAGCAAGTCTCACCCACGACGAGGGACACGGGATAATGAAAAACTGTTTTTT. The full variable domain, completed using reference TRBV27 and TRBJ1-4, is EAQVTQNPRYLITVTGKKLTVTCSQNMNHEYMSWYRQDPGLGLRQIYYSMNVEVTDKGDVPEGYKVSRKEKRNFPLILESPSPNQTSLYFCASKSHPRRGTRDNEKLFFGSGTQLSVL.

This chain connects TRBV19 to TRBJ2-7, with TRBD1 as a possible D gene (5 bases). There are 14 residues in the CDR3. CDR1 is LNHDA and CDR2 is SQIVND in the germline V gene (reference sequence). The V and J ends lost 1 base and 2 bases respectively, with 9 bases between them. This chain's CDR3 is CASSIAKGTYEQYF. CDR3 DNA sequence: TGTGCCAGTAGTATAGCTAAGGGGACCTACGAGCAGTACTTC.

This clonotype occurred a few times. The V call is TRBV4-1, the J call TRBJ2-1, with TRBD2 matching 10 bases. V lost 0 bases, J lost 6 bases, and 5 bases stayed unmatched. Germline V gives CDR1 MGHRA, CDR2 YSYEKL. This CDR3 is 16 amino acids long. As DNA, the CDR3 is TGCGCCAGCAGCCAAGAGCCAGCGGGGGGGCTCAATGAGCAGTTCTTC. This gives the protein CASSQEPAGGLNEQFF.

The genes are TRBV16 and TRBJ2-1; D remains ambiguous. V was trimmed by 3 bases and J by 12 bases, leaving 12 bases between them. There are 12 residues in the CDR3. Germline loops: CDR1 KGHSY, CDR2 FQNENV. The CDR3 is CASSHGGYGQFF. CDR3 DNA: TGTGCCAGCAGCCACGGTGGTTATGGGCAGTTCTTC.

V gene TRBV7-8 combines with J gene TRBJ2-5; no definite D call. Trimming cost V 5 bases and J 6 bases, with 4 bases left between them. The CDR3 sequence is 10 residues long. Germline lookup yields CDR1 SGHVS and CDR2 FQNEAQ. The CDR3 loop reads CASSLQTQYF. CDR3 coding DNA: TGTGCCAGCAGCCTCCAGACCCAGTACTTC.

This chain uses TRBV7-2 with TRBJ1-2; D possibly corresponds to TRBD1 (5 bases). Trimming pared 8 bases from V and 4 bases from J, leaving 20 bases between. The CDR3 has 15 residues. Per the germline V gene, CDR1 is SGHTA and CDR2 is FQGNSA. CDR3 region: CASHFPGGTIYGYTF. In DNA, the CDR3 is TGTGCCAGCCATTTCCCCGGGGGGACCATCTATGGCTACACCTTC.

The chain carries TRBV5-5 and TRBJ2-2; D uncertain. CDR1 and CDR2 (germline): SGHKS, YYEKEE (reference sequence). Trimming pared 3 bases from V and 4 bases from J, leaving 16 bases between. The CDR3 consists of 16 residues. The CDR3 DNA follows: TGTGCCAGCAGCTCGTCTAGTTCGGAAGGCACCGGGGAGCTGTTTTTT. It codes for CASSSSSSEGTGELFF.

The chain recombines TRBV7-2 with TRBJ2-7; D is unclear. The germline CDR1 and CDR2 sequences are SGHTA and FQGNSA. This CDR3 contains 18 residues. V was cut by 3 bases and J by 0 bases, with 21 bases left in between. The CDR3 DNA reads as TGTGCCAGCAGCTTGACGAGGCCGTCCCCACTGCTCTCCTACGAGCAGTACTTC. This translates into CASSLTRPSPLLSYEQYF.

This chain uses TRBV5-1 with TRBJ2-5; the match to TRBD1 covers 11 bases. CDR1 and CDR2 (germline): SGHRS, YFSETQ. Trimming at V came to 5 bases and at J to 5 bases, leaving 11 bases not matched to a gene. The CDR3 loop spans 16 amino acids. Here the CDR3 DNA reads TGCGCCAGCAGGATAGTAGGACAGGGGGCGCGGGAGACCCAGTACTTC. Protein: CASRIVGQGARETQYF.

This clonotype was counted a few times. This rearrangement joins TRBV19 to TRBJ1-4; D is perhaps TRBD1 (5 bases). Germline V gene data show CDR1 as LNHDA and CDR2 as SQIVND (reference sequence). CDR3 length: 16 residues. V lost 4 bases to trimming and J lost 0 bases, with 12 bases between them. The DNA for the CDR3 is TGTGCCAGTAGTAACCGACAGAGCGCAACTAATGAAAAACTGTTTTTT. Its translation is CASSNRQSATNEKLFF.

This chain joins TRBV20-1 and TRBJ2-1, with D possibly matching TRBD2 (6 bases). CDR1 and CDR2 (germline): DFQATT, SNEGSKA (reference sequence). V was trimmed by 5 bases and J by 1 base, leaving 15 bases between them. The CDR3 spans 15 residues. In nucleotides, the CDR3 is TGCAGTGCTCTGAACCGGGGAGGATCCTACAATGAGCAGTTCTTC. It translates to CSALNRGGSYNEQFF.

This clonotype was detected a few times. This sequence joins TRBV9 and TRBJ2-3; D ambiguous. Germline assignment: CDR1 SGDLS and CDR2 YYNGEE. Trimming removed 3 bases from V and 2 bases from J, with 10 bases in between. There are 14 residues in the CDR3. CDR3 coding DNA: TGTGCCAGCAGCGCCCGACTCCCCACAGATACGCAGTATTTT. Its translation is CASSARLPTDTQYF.

This clonotype was counted only a few times. The chain carries TRBV7-2 and TRBJ2-3; D uncertain. Germline V gives CDR1 SGHTA, CDR2 FQGNSA. The CDR3 is 13 residues long. Deletions cut 6 bases from V and 1 base from J, with 8 bases between. This CDR3 reads CASSPSRTDTQYF. For the CDR3, the DNA is TGTGCCAGCAGTCCGTCCCGCACAGATACGCAGTATTTT.

In DNA form, the CDR3 reads TGCGCCAGCAACGAACAGGGGGGAAACACTGAAGCTTTCTTT. It is translated as CASNEQGGNTEAFF. The V gene is TRBV5-1, the J gene TRBJ1-1; 8 nucleotides match TRBD1. The CDR3 consists of 14 residues. The germline V gene has CDR1 SGHRS and CDR2 YFSETQ. The V segment lost 6 bases and the J segment 2 bases; nucleotides outside the gene matches: 6.

The chain is built from TRBV6-4 and TRBJ2-3, with D possibly called TRBD1 or TRBD2 (6 bases each). CDR1 and CDR2 from the germline V gene are MRHNA and SNTAGT. The CDR3 is made up of 15 amino acids. With 2 bases removed from V and 2 bases from J, the gap between germline ends came to 11 bases. CDR3 sequence reads: CASSDRGHNTDTQYF. The CDR3 DNA sequence: TGTGCCAGCAGTGACCGGGGGCACAACACAGATACGCAGTATTTT.

This clonotype showed up just a few times. This chain uses TRBV20-1 with TRBJ2-1; no clear D. Trimming stripped 7 bases from V and 7 bases from J, with 17 bases between. The CDR3 consists of 13 residues. Germline assignment: CDR1 DFQATT and CDR2 SNEGSKA (reference sequence). The CDR3 DNA reads TGCAGTGTTGGCCAGAGTGGGGTGAATGAGCAGTTCTTC. As protein: CSVGQSGVNEQFF.

This clonotype appeared a few times. The chain links TRBV6-2 or TRBV6-3 to TRBJ2-7, with D hard to call. V lost 6 bases to trimming and J lost 5 bases, with 8 bases between them. This CDR3 region has 11 residues. Germline CDR1 is MNHEY and CDR2 is SVGEGT. The CDR3 DNA sequence: TGTGCCAGCAGCGGGCGGCACGAGCAGTACTTC. It translates to CASSGRHEQYF.

This clonotype has only a few counts. The chain combines TRBV4-2 with TRBJ2-7; either TRBD1 or TRBD2 may fit D (5 bases each). Per germline, CDR1 LGHNA and CDR2 YNFKEQ. The length of the CDR3 is 14 residues. The germline V and J ends were trimmed by 6 bases and 0 bases, with 12 bases remaining between them. CDR3 loop: CASSRDVGSYEQYF. DNA for the CDR3: TGTGCCAGCAGTCGGGACGTGGGCTCCTACGAGCAGTACTTC.

This clonotype turned up a few times. The chain recombines TRBV6-6 with TRBJ2-3; D is uncertain. The V gene's germline CDR1 is MNHNY and CDR2 SVGAGI (reference sequence). Deletions cut 5 bases from V and 2 bases from J, with 17 bases between. There are 16 residues in the CDR3. The CDR3 region has the DNA TGTGCCAGCAGTCTTCAGACAAGGTTTAACACAGATACGCAGTATTTT. Translated, it gives CASSLQTRFNTDTQYF.

This chain joins TRBV19 and TRBJ1-5; maybe TRBD1 (6 bases). CDR1 is LNHDA, CDR2 SQIVND, per germline (reference sequence). The CDR3 is 15 residues long. V was trimmed by 7 bases and J by 4 bases, leaving 17 bases between them. The CDR3 here is CASKGTGPTNQPQHF. The CDR3 nucleotides read TGTGCCAGTAAGGGAACAGGGCCGACAAATCAGCCCCAGCATTTT.

This clonotype was found a few times. The V and J genes are TRBV7-9 and TRBJ2-2; maybe TRBD2 (6 bases). The V end was cut by 3 bases, the J end by 6 bases, with 11 bases between. Germline assignment: CDR1 SEHNR and CDR2 FQNEAQ (reference sequence). CDR3 length: 14 residues. Written as DNA, the CDR3 is TGTGCCAGCAGCTTGGATGGGGGGTCCGGGGAGCTGTTTTTT. This gives the protein CASSLDGGSGELFF.

This clonotype was observed a few times. The CDR3 region is CASSLYRGRLDTQYF. DNA for the CDR3: TGTGCCAGCAGTTTATACAGGGGGCGCTTAGATACGCAGTATTTT. V is TRBV12-3 or TRBV12-4 and J is TRBJ2-3, with TRBD1 matching over 9 bases. V dropped 2 bases and J dropped 5; count of bases not matched to a gene: 5. The CDR3 is made up of 15 amino acids.

This clonotype was seen only a few times. This CDR3 is CASSQELGTEAFF. The CDR3 nucleotides read TGCGCCAGCAGCCAAGAACTCGGCACTGAAGCTTTCTTT. The rearrangement joins TRBV4-3 to TRBJ1-1; D is ambiguous. Trimming removed 0 bases from V and 4 bases from J, with 6 bases in between. CDR3 length equals 13 residues. Germline values: CDR1 LGHNA, CDR2 YSLEER.

This clonotype has just a few counts. The genes are TRBV5-5 and TRBJ2-1; 9 bases are a match to TRBD1. The germline V gene has CDR1 SGHKS and CDR2 YYEKEE (reference sequence). The CDR3 consists of 16 residues. Unmatched junction bases numbered 9, after V lost 4 bases and J lost 4 bases. The CDR3 DNA is TGTGCCAGCAGCCCCCTGACAGGGGGGTATTACAATGAGCAGTTCTTC. Residues: CASSPLTGGYYNEQFF.

This clonotype was picked up a small number of times. The CDR3 DNA reads TGTGCCAGCAGCGTGGGTGGGACGAACAGCGAGCAGTACTTC. Translating gives CASSVGGTNSEQYF. This chain links TRBV9 with TRBJ2-7; perhaps D is TRBD1 or TRBD2 (5 bases each). Germline lookup yields CDR1 SGDLS and CDR2 YYNGEE. The CDR3 loop spans 14 amino acids. Trimming stripped 2 bases from V and 6 bases from J, with 15 bases between.